What follows are 9 T cell receptor beta chains derived from one specimen sequenced in a study of blood T cell repertoires in COVID-19. Measured with immunoSEQ multiplex PCR; TCRdb has only the in-frame clones, and not every one. The sample includes over 150,000 clones, around 89% seen only once; the top ten take 1.5% to 2%. The source material was peripheral blood. These receptors all come from a man aged 18-30 years who had recovered from COVID-19.

The chain joins TRBV7-2 to TRBJ2-3; 7 positions match TRBD2. In germline, CDR1 is SGHTA, CDR2 FQGNSA. This CDR3 has 16 residues. V was pared by 5 bases and J by 5 bases, with 13 bases of the junction left unmatched. The CDR3 coding sequence is TGTGCCAGCAGCCCCAGAGCTAGCGGTCAAAGAGATACGCAGTATTTT. This codes for CASSPRASGQRDTQYF.

V usage is TRBV6-5 and J usage is TRBJ2-1; D is uncertain. The V gene's germline CDR1 is MNHEY and CDR2 SVGAGI. Trimming pared 8 bases from V and 4 bases from J, leaving 18 bases between. The CDR3 is 15 residues long. In DNA, the CDR3 is TGTGCCAGCGCGCAGGCTAACGCTGGGTACAATGAGCAGTTCTTC. Its translation is CASAQANAGYNEQFF.

The V gene is TRBV28, the J gene TRBJ2-1; D remains ambiguous. The CDR3 has 12 amino acids. V shed 6 bases and J shed 9 bases, with 12 bases lying between them. In germline, CDR1 is MDHEN, CDR2 SYDVKM. The CDR3 loop reads CASSLIYTEQFF. CDR3 nucleotide sequence: TGTGCCAGCAGCCTGATCTATACTGAGCAGTTCTTC.

This chain links TRBV7-2 with TRBJ1-1; 8 positions agree with TRBD1. V shed 6 bases and J 1 base; nucleotides not matched to a gene: 16. Germline CDR1 is SGHTA and CDR2 is FQGNSA. The CDR3 contains 18 residues. This chain's CDR3 is CASRPPGTGGMGNTEAFF. The CDR3 bases are TGTGCCAGCAGGCCTCCGGGTACAGGGGGAATGGGGAACACTGAAGCTTTCTTT.

In DNA, the CDR3 is TGTGCCAGCAGCCCGAGGACTAGCGGATCCTACGAGCAGTACTTC. Translating it yields CASSPRTSGSYEQYF. The chain uses TRBV7-2 and TRBJ2-7; 10 nucleotides align to TRBD2. V gave up 5 bases and J gave up 1 base; unmatched junction bases: 5. The germline V gene has CDR1 SGHTA and CDR2 FQGNSA. The CDR3 spans 15 residues.

The chain links TRBV27 to TRBJ1-2; 8 nucleotides match TRBD1. V lost 5 bases and J lost 5; bases outside the gene matches: 7. The germline CDR1 and CDR2 sequences are MNHEY and SMNVEV (reference sequence). The CDR3 runs 14 residues. The DNA for the CDR3 is TGTGCCAGCAGTCCCCCGGGACAGGCGTATGGCTACACCTTC. This encodes CASSPPGQAYGYTF.

CDR3 sequence: CASWRAGGDEQYF. The CDR3 nucleotides read TGTGCCAGCTGGCGGGCGGGGGGGGACGAGCAGTACTTC. V is TRBV27 and J is TRBJ2-7, with TRBD2 identical over 9 bases. J gave up 5 bases and V 8 bases, and 7 bases lay outside the gene matches. The CDR3 sequence is 13 residues long. Germline V gene data show CDR1 as MNHEY and CDR2 as SMNVEV (reference sequence).

This sequence joins TRBV27 and TRBJ1-2, with D possibly TRBD1 on 5 matching bases. The ends were cut back, 0 bases at V and 2 bases at J, with 13 bases in the middle. CDR1 and CDR2 from the germline V gene are MNHEY and SMNVEV (reference sequence). The CDR3 is 16 amino acids. CDR3 region: CASSLSPSTVNYGYTF. CDR3 bases: TGTGCCAGCAGTTTATCTCCCTCGACAGTAAACTATGGCTACACCTTC.

This clone has more than one count but fewer than ten. The chain couples TRBV6-1 to TRBJ2-1; 12 bases are shared with TRBD2. CDR3 size: 15 residues. V gave up 2 bases and J gave up 14 bases; unmatched junction bases: 10. Germline V gene lookup returns CDR1 MNHNS and CDR2 SASEGT. The CDR3 is CASSEPGLAGKKEFF. The CDR3 coding sequence is TGTGCCAGCAGTGAACCCGGACTAGCGGGAAAGAAGGAGTTCTTC.